This T cell receptor beta chain was sequenced during a study of response to subunit inactivated influenza vaccine. Study-wide findings and caveats: The authors suggested that every seasonal influenza vaccination recruits few new T cells.

TCRdb itself ran the RT-PCR reads through MiXCR, one entry per CDR3 protein. The sample shows more than 700,000 distinct CDR3 sequences, approximately 22% of them seen only once. This CDR3 is built from 12 residues. CDR1 is MNHEY and CDR2 is SVGEGT in the germline V gene. The ends were cut back, 6 bases at V and 9 bases at J, with 12 bases in the middle. Turning to this clonotype: The antigen is undetermined.

The sequencing here drew on PBMCs from blood, taken more than 4 days after vaccination. The sequence was collected from a man aged 50-59 years who received an inactivated influenza vaccine. J is TRBJ2-1 and V is TRBV6-2 or TRBV6-3; D possibly corresponds to TRBD2 (5 bases). CDR3 sequence: CASSRPAGEQFF. The CDR3 region has the DNA TGTGCCAGCAGCCGACCTGCGGGTGAGCAGTTCTTC.